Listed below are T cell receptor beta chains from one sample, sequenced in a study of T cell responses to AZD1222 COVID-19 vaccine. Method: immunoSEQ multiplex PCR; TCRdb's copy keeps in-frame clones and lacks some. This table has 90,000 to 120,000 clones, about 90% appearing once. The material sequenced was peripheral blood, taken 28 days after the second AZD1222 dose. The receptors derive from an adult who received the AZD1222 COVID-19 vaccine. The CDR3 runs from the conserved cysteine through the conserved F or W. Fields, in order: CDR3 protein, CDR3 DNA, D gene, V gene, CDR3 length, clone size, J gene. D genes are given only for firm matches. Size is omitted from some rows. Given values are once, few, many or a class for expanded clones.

CDR3: CASSLTAGGGYEQYF; DNA: TGCGCCAGCAGCTTGACGGCCGGCGGGGGATACGAGCAGTACTTC; D: TRBD2; V: TRBV5-1; length: 15; size: NA; J: TRBJ2-7
CDR3: CASSPRDPADTQYF; DNA: TGTGCCAGCTCACCAAGAGATCCGGCAGATACGCAGTATTTT; D: NA; V: TRBV18; length: 14; size: NA; J: TRBJ2-3
CDR3: CASSQGYGYTF; DNA: TGCGCCAGCAGCCAAGGCTATGGCTACACCTTC; D: NA; V: TRBV4-3; length: 11; size: NA; J: TRBJ1-2
CDR3: CASSQGGGEQFF; DNA: TGTGCCAGCAGCCAAGGTGGAGGGGAGCAGTTCTTC; D: NA; V: TRBV6-2/TRBV6-3; length: 12; size: NA; J: TRBJ2-1
CDR3: CASRRTSEETQYF; DNA: TGCGCCAGCAGACGGACTAGTGAAGAGACCCAGTACTTC; D: TRBD2; V: TRBV5-1; length: 13; size: NA; J: TRBJ2-5
CDR3: CASSQGLAKSYEQYF; DNA: TGTGCCAGCAGCCAGGGACTAGCGAAAAGCTACGAGCAGTACTTC; D: TRBD2; V: TRBV14; length: 15; size: once; J: TRBJ2-7
CDR3: CASSRAPDRQDTQYF; DNA: TGTGCCAGCAGCCGGGCCCCGGACCGCCAGGATACGCAGTATTTT; D: NA; V: TRBV3-1/TRBV3-2; length: 15; size: NA; J: TRBJ2-3
CDR3: CASSLQYTEAFF; DNA: TGTGCCAGCAGCTTACAGTACACTGAAGCTTTCTTT; D: NA; V: TRBV7-9; length: 12; size: NA; J: TRBJ1-1
CDR3: CASSSTGSNQPQHF; DNA: TGTGCCAGCAGCTCGACAGGGAGCAATCAGCCCCAGCATTTT; D: TRBD1; V: TRBV7-2; length: 14; size: NA; J: TRBJ1-5
CDR3: CASSFAAGGIGETQYF; DNA: TGTGCCAGCAGCTTTGCTGCGGGGGGTATCGGGGAGACCCAGTACTTC; D: TRBD2; V: TRBV7-6; length: 16; size: NA; J: TRBJ2-5
CDR3: CASSSSYEQYF; DNA: TGTGCCAGCAGTTCAAGCTACGAGCAGTACTTC; D: NA; V: TRBV12-3/TRBV12-4; length: 11; size: NA; J: TRBJ2-7
CDR3: CASSRAGTDYGYTF; DNA: TGTGCCAGCAGCCGAGCCGGGACAGACTATGGCTACACCTTC; D: TRBD1; V: TRBV5-4; length: 14; size: NA; J: TRBJ1-2
CDR3: CASSLEVQGVNTEAFF; DNA: TGTGCCAGCAGCTTAGAAGTACAGGGGGTGAACACTGAAGCTTTCTTT; D: TRBD1; V: TRBV7-2; length: 16; size: NA; J: TRBJ1-1
CDR3: CAWRRQNTEAFF; DNA: TGTGCCTGGAGGCGTCAGAACACTGAAGCTTTCTTT; D: NA; V: TRBV30; length: 12; size: few; J: TRBJ1-1
CDR3: CASSWALNQPQHF; DNA: TGTGCCAGCAGTTGGGCCCTCAATCAGCCCCAGCATTTT; D: NA; V: TRBV11-2; length: 13; size: NA; J: TRBJ1-5
CDR3: CASSPRDYPDNEQFF; DNA: TGTGCCAGCAGTCCCCGGGACTACCCTGACAATGAGCAGTTCTTC; D: TRBD2; V: TRBV27; length: 15; size: few; J: TRBJ2-1
CDR3: CASSEGGRTEAFF; DNA: TGCGCCAGCAGTGAGGGGGGAAGAACTGAAGCTTTCTTT; D: NA; V: TRBV10-1; length: 13; size: NA; J: TRBJ1-1
CDR3: CASRWGQQETQYF; DNA: TGTGCCAGCAGGTGGGGACAGCAAGAGACCCAGTACTTC; D: TRBD1; V: TRBV2; length: 13; size: NA; J: TRBJ2-5
CDR3: CASSPEGRQRGETQYF; DNA: TGTGCCAGCAGCCCCGAGGGTCGACAGAGAGGGGAGACCCAGTACTTC; D: NA; V: TRBV5-4; length: 16; size: NA; J: TRBJ2-5
CDR3: CASSLVQGDYGYTF; DNA: TGTGCCAGCAGCTTAGTTCAGGGGGACTATGGCTACACCTTC; D: TRBD1; V: TRBV7-6; length: 14; size: once; J: TRBJ1-2
CDR3: CAWSVGPYNEQFF; DNA: TGTGCCTGGAGTGTTGGCCCCTACAATGAGCAGTTCTTC; D: NA; V: TRBV30; length: 13; size: once; J: TRBJ2-1
CDR3: CASSSWTGGVKSNQPQHF; DNA: TGTGCCAGCAGTTCTTGGACAGGGGGAGTGAAAAGCAATCAGCCCCAGCATTTT; D: TRBD1; V: TRBV2; length: 18; size: NA; J: TRBJ1-5
CDR3: CASSYSGPTSFSVHSYEQYF; DNA: TGTGCCAGCAGTTACTCAGGACCGACGTCATTTTCTGTTCATTCCTACGAGCAGTACTTC; D: NA; V: TRBV6-2/TRBV6-3; length: 20; size: few; J: TRBJ2-7
CDR3: CASSSQVRLASYEQYF; DNA: TGTGCCAGCAGCTCGCAGGTCCGGTTGGCCTCCTACGAGCAGTACTTC; D: NA; V: TRBV11-2; length: 16; size: NA; J: TRBJ2-7
CDR3: CASSPKGLAVSYEQYF; DNA: TGTGCCAGCAGCCCCAAAGGACTAGCGGTCTCCTACGAGCAGTACTTC; D: TRBD2; V: TRBV7-9; length: 16; size: NA; J: TRBJ2-7
CDR3: CASSQETQYF; DNA: TGTGCCAGCTCACAAGAGACCCAGTACTTC; D: NA; V: TRBV18; length: 10; size: NA; J: TRBJ2-5
CDR3: CASSLDWVRGTGYTF; DNA: TGTGCCAGCAGCTTAGATTGGGTCAGGGGAACTGGCTACACCTTC; D: NA; V: TRBV7-9; length: 15; size: few; J: TRBJ1-2
CDR3: CAWSDREYGYTF; DNA: TGTGCCTGGAGCGACAGGGAATATGGCTACACCTTC; D: TRBD1; V: TRBV30; length: 12; size: NA; J: TRBJ1-2
CDR3: CASSYSSATLHF; DNA: TGTGCCAGCAGTTACTCAAGTGCCACCCTCCACTTT; D: NA; V: TRBV6-6; length: 12; size: NA; J: TRBJ1-6
CDR3: CASSLRADGSGGYTF; DNA: TGTGCCAGCAGCTTGAGGGCAGACGGTTCTGGTGGCTACACCTTC; D: NA; V: TRBV5-4; length: 15; size: NA; J: TRBJ1-2
CDR3: CASSPQGPTNQPQHF; DNA: TGTGCCAGCTCCCCCCAGGGCCCCACCAATCAGCCCCAGCATTTT; D: NA; V: TRBV18; length: 15; size: NA; J: TRBJ1-5
CDR3: CASSLMARLSNTEAFF; DNA: TGTGCCAGCAGTTTAATGGCACGACTCTCGAACACTGAAGCTTTCTTT; D: NA; V: TRBV28; length: 16; size: NA; J: TRBJ1-1
CDR3: CASSSSDRGNSPLHF; DNA: TGCGCCAGCAGCTCTTCGGACAGGGGAAATTCACCCCTCCACTTT; D: TRBD1; V: TRBV4-3; length: 15; size: NA; J: TRBJ1-6
CDR3: CASSIGQNNQPQHF; DNA: TGTGCCAGTAGTATCGGACAGAACAATCAGCCCCAGCATTTT; D: NA; V: TRBV19; length: 14; size: NA; J: TRBJ1-5
CDR3: CASSLTSGHEQYF; DNA: TGTGCCAGCTCACTGACTAGCGGTCACGAGCAGTACTTC; D: TRBD2; V: TRBV18; length: 13; size: NA; J: TRBJ2-7
CDR3: CAISEKGQGNHEQYF; DNA: TGTGCCATCAGTGAAAAGGGACAGGGGAACCACGAGCAGTACTTC; D: TRBD1; V: TRBV10-3; length: 15; size: NA; J: TRBJ2-7
CDR3: CASSQERTGSNYEQYF; DNA: TGCGCCAGCAGCCAAGAACGGACAGGGTCGAACTACGAGCAGTACTTC; D: TRBD1; V: TRBV4-1; length: 16; size: NA; J: TRBJ2-7
CDR3: CASSPPGGLGEKLFF; DNA: TGTGCCAGCTCACCTCCAGGGGGCTTAGGTGAAAAACTGTTTTTT; D: TRBD1; V: TRBV18; length: 15; size: NA; J: TRBJ1-4
CDR3: CASGTANEKLFF; DNA: TGTGCCAGCGGGACAGCGAATGAAAAACTGTTTTTT; D: TRBD1; V: TRBV19; length: 12; size: NA; J: TRBJ1-4
CDR3: CASSPNTDTQYF; DNA: TGTGCCAGCAGTCCCAACACAGATACGCAGTATTTT; D: NA; V: TRBV11-1; length: 12; size: NA; J: TRBJ2-3
CDR3: CASRDSGSANTGELFF; DNA: TGTGCCAGCAGAGACAGCGGGAGCGCGAACACCGGGGAGCTGTTTTTT; D: TRBD2; V: TRBV7-9; length: 16; size: NA; J: TRBJ2-2